This is a list of T cell receptor beta chains from one sample in a study of T-cell reconstitution after alpha-beta-depleted transplantation in children. TCRdb analysed the PCR reads with MiXCR anew, one entry per CDR3 protein. The sample carries around 530,000 distinct CDR3 sequences, approximately 29% recorded once. The sample in question was PBMCs from the stem cell graft donor, obtained from the stem cell graft. All receptors derive from a human donor who donated a stem cell graft to a child with aplastic anemia. Each CDR3 is given with its conserved first and last residue. D genes are given only for firm matches. Some rows mark clone size as missing; the rest say once, few, many or name a class of expanded clone.

D gene: -
CDR3 length: 20
J gene: TRBJ2-1
clone size: -
V gene: TRBV24-1
CDR3 DNA: TGTGCCACCAGTGATTACAGCGCCCCCGGTAGCGGCCCTACCTACAATGAGCAGTTCTTC
CDR3 protein: CATSDYSAPGSGPTYNEQFF

D gene: -
CDR3 length: 13
J gene: TRBJ2-1
clone size: -
V gene: TRBV20-1
CDR3 DNA: TGCAGTGCCTCCCCGGCGGGTTACAATGAGCAGTTCTTC
CDR3 protein: CSASPAGYNEQFF

D gene: -
CDR3 length: 14
J gene: TRBJ1-1
clone size: -
V gene: TRBV25-1
CDR3 DNA: TGTGCCAGCAGTGAGGGGAGCCGGAACACTGAAGCTTTCTTT
CDR3 protein: CASSEGSRNTEAFF

D gene: TRBD2
CDR3 length: 15
J gene: TRBJ2-5
clone size: -
V gene: TRBV20-1
CDR3 DNA: TGCAGTGCTAGAGACGCAGCGGGAGGTCGGGAGACCCAGTACTTC
CDR3 protein: CSARDAAGGRETQYF

D gene: -
CDR3 length: 15
J gene: TRBJ2-1
clone size: -
V gene: TRBV6-2/TRBV6-3
CDR3 DNA: TGTGCCAGCAGCTCCGGGACATCCTTCTACAATGAGCAGTTCTTC
CDR3 protein: CASSSGTSFYNEQFF

D gene: -
CDR3 length: 14
J gene: TRBJ2-5
clone size: -
V gene: TRBV12-3/TRBV12-4
CDR3 DNA: TGTGCCAGCAGTTTAACAGGAACTAGGGAGACCCAGTACTTC
CDR3 protein: CASSLTGTRETQYF

D gene: -
CDR3 length: 12
J gene: TRBJ1-2
clone size: -
V gene: TRBV10-3
CDR3 DNA: TGTGCCATCAGTGGACAGTCCTATGGCTACACCTTC
CDR3 protein: CAISGQSYGYTF

D gene: TRBD1
CDR3 length: 15
J gene: TRBJ2-6
clone size: -
V gene: TRBV28
CDR3 DNA: TGTGCCAGCAGTTTAGGACAGGCCGGGGCCAACGTCCTGACTTTC
CDR3 protein: CASSLGQAGANVLTF

D gene: -
CDR3 length: 15
J gene: TRBJ1-2
clone size: few
V gene: TRBV9
CDR3 DNA: TGTGCCAGCAGTTCGGGTTGGGGGCTCCAATATGGCTACACCTTC
CDR3 protein: CASSSGWGLQYGYTF

D gene: -
CDR3 length: 14
J gene: TRBJ1-2
clone size: -
V gene: TRBV5-1
CDR3 DNA: TGCGCCAGCAGCTTGGACGGGGGGGGAAATGGCTACACCTTC
CDR3 protein: CASSLDGGGNGYTF